A single sample is the source of the 20 T cell receptor beta chains below, sequenced in a study of blood T cell repertoires in COVID-19. Measured with immunoSEQ multiplex PCR; TCRdb has only the in-frame clones, and not every one. Among about 64,000 clones, approximately 91% were seen once, and the ten largest hold approximately 1.6%. The sequencing input was peripheral blood. These receptors all stem from a human donor in a cohort sampled during active COVID-19.

The chain uses TRBV6-5 and TRBJ2-7; D unclear. The CDR3 totals 15 residues. V lost 7 bases to trimming and J lost 2 bases, with 18 bases between them. In germline, CDR1 is MNHEY, CDR2 SVGAGI. The CDR3 region is CASILFSTVPYEQYF. The CDR3 DNA reads as TGTGCCAGCATTCTATTCTCGACTGTGCCCTACGAGCAGTACTTC.

This chain links TRBV29-1 with TRBJ1-1, with D tentatively TRBD1 (5 bases). The germline V gene encodes CDR1 SQVTM and CDR2 ANQGSEA. The CDR3 totals 13 residues. With 7 bases removed from V and 1 base from J, the gap between germline ends came to 13 bases. The CDR3 spells CSESGGGNTEAFF. CDR3 DNA sequence: TGCAGCGAATCCGGGGGAGGGAACACTGAAGCTTTCTTT.

The chain uses TRBV5-6 and TRBJ2-6; 8 bases are shared with TRBD1. Germline V gene lookup returns CDR1 SGHDT and CDR2 YYEEEE. CDR3 length: 18 residues. The J segment lost 3 bases and the V segment lost 4 bases, leaving 12 bases of the junction unmatched. This CDR3 is CASSPDRGYIGGANVLTF. CDR3 nucleotide sequence: TGTGCCAGCAGCCCTGACAGGGGTTATATCGGTGGGGCCAACGTCCTGACTTTC.

The chain employs TRBV28 and TRBJ2-1; 11 bases are a match to TRBD2. Germline V gives CDR1 MDHEN, CDR2 SYDVKM. The CDR3 runs 20 residues. V gave up 3 bases and J gave up 0 bases; unmatched junction bases: 13. This CDR3 reads CASSFPSSGRPQSSYNEQFF. The CDR3 DNA reads TGTGCCAGCAGTTTCCCATCTAGCGGGAGGCCCCAGAGCTCCTACAATGAGCAGTTCTTC.

V and J are TRBV10-3 and TRBJ1-1, with 7 positions matching TRBD1. Trimming at V came to 7 bases and at J to 4 bases, leaving 6 bases not matched to a gene. CDR3 length equals 13 residues. Germline V CDR1 and CDR2: ENHRY, SYGVKD. This CDR3 reads CAITTGASTEAFF. The CDR3 nucleotides read TGTGCCATCACTACAGGGGCCAGCACTGAAGCTTTCTTT.

The V gene is TRBV7-2, the J gene TRBJ2-7, with D perhaps TRBD1 (6 bases). This CDR3 comprises 13 residues. V lost 2 bases and J lost 5, with 10 bases in between. Germline V CDR1 and CDR2: SGHTA, FQGNSA. This CDR3 is CASSLLDSHEQYF. The CDR3 DNA reads as TGTGCCAGCAGCTTACTGGACAGCCACGAGCAGTACTTC.

A few counts support this clone. The chain joins TRBV4-2 to TRBJ2-1; 8 positions match TRBD2. This CDR3 has 16 residues. From germline, CDR1 is LGHNA and CDR2 YNFKEQ. Unmatched junction bases numbered 6, after V lost 0 bases and J lost 5 bases. CDR3 protein: CASSQDTLAGNNEQFF. The CDR3 coding sequence is TGTGCCAGCAGCCAAGATACGCTAGCGGGTAACAATGAGCAGTTCTTC.

This clone was seen a few times. The chain is built from TRBV6-5 and TRBJ1-6; D gene uncertain. From germline, CDR1 is MNHEY and CDR2 SVGAGI. This CDR3 region has 13 residues. Trimming shortened V by 2 bases and J by 7 bases, and 6 bases separated the two germline ends. The CDR3 sequence is CASSYNPNSPLHF. CDR3 DNA sequence: TGTGCCAGCAGTTACAATCCGAATTCACCCCTCCACTTT.

The rearrangement links TRBV20-1 to TRBJ1-5; 7 nucleotides match TRBD1. This CDR3 has 13 amino acids. After removal of 6 bases from V and 9 bases from J, the junction contained 11 bases not matched to a gene. In germline, CDR1 is DFQATT, CDR2 SNEGSKA (reference sequence). CDR3 nucleotide sequence: TGCAGTGCCAGTAGTGAGGACAGGACGCCCCAGCATTTT. This translates into CSASSEDRTPQHF.

The chain is built from TRBV27 and TRBJ2-3; weak D call: TRBD1 (5 bases). The CDR3 spans 16 residues. The germline CDR1 and CDR2 sequences are MNHEY and SMNVEV (reference sequence). V was clipped by 5 bases and J by 5 bases, with 20 bases between them. Here the CDR3 DNA reads TGTGCCAGCAGTCCACCAGGGATCACCATCCAAGATACGCAGTATTTT. Its translation is CASSPPGITIQDTQYF.

This clone was observed a single time. V usage is TRBV11-3 and J usage is TRBJ2-7, with 7 bases lining up with TRBD1. CDR1 is SGHNT, CDR2 YENEEA, per germline. Germline trimming cut 3 bases from V and 0 bases from J; bases unmatched to any gene: 2. This CDR3 has 14 residues. CDR3 in DNA: TGTGCCAGCAGCTTGGGACAGTCCTCCTACGAGCAGTACTTC. Protein: CASSLGQSSYEQYF. Full variable domain (rest looked up from reference TRBV11-3 and TRBJ2-7): EAGVVQSPRYKIIEKKQPVAFWCNPISGHNTLYWYLQNLGQGPELLIRYENEEAVDDSQLPKDRFSAERLKGVDSTLKIQPAELGDSAVYLCASSLGQSSYEQYFGPGTRLTVT.

This sequence joins TRBV4-3 and TRBJ1-1; D unresolved. Germline lookup yields CDR1 LGHNA and CDR2 YSLEER. Trimming shortened V by 2 bases and J by 4 bases, and 8 bases separated the two germline ends. This CDR3 spans 13 amino acids. The chain's CDR3 is CASSQTQSTEAFF. The CDR3 nucleotides are TGCGCCAGCAGCCAAACGCAGTCCACTGAAGCTTTCTTT.

In DNA, the CDR3 is TGTGCCAGCAGGTCGGGGGAGACCCAGTACTTC. Protein sequence: CASRSGETQYF. This rearrangement joins TRBV7-2 to TRBJ2-5, with a weak D call TRBD2 (5 bases). The length of the CDR3 is 11 residues. CDR1 is SGHTA, CDR2 FQGNSA, per germline. The ends were cut back, 6 bases at V and 5 bases at J, with 7 bases in the middle. Filled out from reference TRBV7-2 and TRBJ2-5, the complete variable domain reads GAGVSQSPSNKVTEKGKDVELRCDPISGHTALYWYRQSLGQGLEFLIYFQGNSAPDKSGLPSDRFSAERTGGSVSTLTIQRTQQEDSAVYLCASRSGETQYFGPGTRLLVL.

The rearrangement joins TRBV19 to TRBJ2-1; 9 nucleotides line up with TRBD1. Losses at the gene ends were 4 bases for V and 8 bases for J; bases not matched to a gene: 6. The CDR3 has 14 amino acids. In germline, CDR1 is LNHDA, CDR2 SQIVND (reference sequence). The CDR3 DNA reads as TGTGCCAGTAGTACCCACAGGGGGCAGGATGAGCAGTTCTTC. The encoded protein is CASSTHRGQDEQFF.

The genes are TRBV11-3 and TRBJ2-5; maybe TRBD1 (6 bases). V gave up 1 base and J gave up 0 bases, with 15 bases separating them. This CDR3 is 17 amino acids long. The germline CDR1 and CDR2 sequences are SGHNT and YENEEA. The CDR3 nucleotides are TGTGCCAGCAGCTTAGGGGGGCAGGGGCCTTACCAAGAGACCCAGTACTTC. Translation gives CASSLGGQGPYQETQYF.

This clone was seen only once. V usage is TRBV3-1 (or the pseudogene TRBV3-2) and J usage is TRBJ2-1; possibly TRBD2 for D (5 bases). Germline-derived CDR1 and CDR2 are LGHDT and YNNKEL (reference sequence). The CDR3 loop spans 16 amino acids. The V end was cut by 0 bases, the J end by 4 bases, with 13 bases between. The CDR3 bases are TGTGCCAGCAGCCAAGAAAGAGCGGAGAAATACAATGAGCAGTTCTTC. Translated, it gives CASSQERAEKYNEQFF.

This chain links TRBV28 with TRBJ2-7; no clear D. This CDR3 has 15 amino acids. Trimming shortened V by 5 bases and J by 3 bases, and 17 bases separated the two germline ends. CDR1 is MDHEN and CDR2 is SYDVKM in the germline V gene. The CDR3: CASSPPGSRLYEQYF. The CDR3 DNA follows: TGTGCCAGCAGTCCCCCGGGTAGCCGGCTCTACGAGCAGTACTTC.

The CDR3 DNA reads as TGTGCCAGTAGTATCACAGGGGTTCAAGAGACCCAGTACTTC. Residues: CASSITGVQETQYF. The J gene is TRBJ2-5, the V gene TRBV19, with 7 nucleotides matching TRBD1. CDR3 length: 14 amino acids. V gave up 3 bases and J gave up 2 bases; unmatched junction bases: 3. Germline CDR1 and CDR2: LNHDA and SQIVND (reference sequence).

Concerning this clone itself: Given the absence of the conserved phenylalanine or tryptophan at the CDR3 end, a read error is likely. No DNA is shown, since the ends of the CDR3 on it are uncertain; the CDR3 is the one TCRdb lists. The rearrangement joins TRBV12-3 or TRBV12-4 to TRBJ1-3; the table's D call, TRBD1, has no DNA check behind it. The CDR3 is 8 amino acids in total, end residues counted. CDR3 in amino acids: CASSPRQG.

CDR3 loop: CASSQDLIGQGAHSGNTIYF. The CDR3 coding sequence is TGCGCCAGCAGCCAAGATCTTATAGGACAGGGGGCTCACTCTGGAAACACCATATATTTT. V is TRBV4-3 and J is TRBJ1-3, with TRBD1 identical over 11 bases. J lost 0 bases, V lost 0 bases, and 10 bases had no gene match. The CDR3 is made up of 20 amino acids. CDR1 is LGHNA and CDR2 is YSLEER in the germline V gene.